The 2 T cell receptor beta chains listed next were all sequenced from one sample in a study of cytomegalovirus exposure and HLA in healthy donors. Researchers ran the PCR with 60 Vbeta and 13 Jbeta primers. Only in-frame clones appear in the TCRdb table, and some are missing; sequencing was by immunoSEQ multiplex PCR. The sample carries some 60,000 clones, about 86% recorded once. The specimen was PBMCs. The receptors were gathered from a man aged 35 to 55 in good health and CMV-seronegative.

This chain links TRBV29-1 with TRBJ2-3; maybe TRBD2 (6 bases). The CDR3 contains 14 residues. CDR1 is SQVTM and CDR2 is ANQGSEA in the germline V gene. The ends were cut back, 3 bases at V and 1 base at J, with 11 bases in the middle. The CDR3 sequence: CSVDSRRGTDTQYF. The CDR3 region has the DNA TGCAGCGTTGATTCACGGAGGGGCACAGATACGCAGTATTTT.

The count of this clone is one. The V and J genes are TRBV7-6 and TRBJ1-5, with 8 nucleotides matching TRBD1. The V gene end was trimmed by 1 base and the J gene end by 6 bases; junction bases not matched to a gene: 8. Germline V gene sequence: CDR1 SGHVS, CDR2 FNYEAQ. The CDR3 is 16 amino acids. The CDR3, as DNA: TGTGCCAGCAGCTTAGTTGGGGGGCAGGGGGCTCAGCCCCAGCATTTT. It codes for CASSLVGGQGAQPQHF.